The 22 T cell receptor beta chains listed next were all sequenced from one sample in a study of cytomegalovirus exposure and HLA in healthy donors. Use of 60 Vbeta and 13 Jbeta primers characterized the PCR. Clones were sequenced by immunoSEQ multiplex PCR, and TCRdb holds only the in-frame ones, with some missing. The sample contains roughly 54,000 clones, just under 85% of which appear only once. The sequenced material came from PBMCs. These receptors all come from a middle-aged man in good health and CMV-seronegative.

J is TRBJ2-5 and V is TRBV25-1; 8 nucleotides line up with TRBD2. The V segment lost 6 bases and the J segment 2 bases; nucleotides outside the gene matches: 5. CDR1 MGHDK and CDR2 SYGVNS come from the germline V gene. The CDR3 spans 14 residues. The CDR3 region has the DNA TGTGCCAGCAGCGAGACTAGCGTACAAGAGACCCAGTACTTC. Its translation is CASSETSVQETQYF.

The genes are TRBV10-3 and TRBJ2-7, with 8 bases identical to TRBD1. The germline gives CDR1 ENHRY, CDR2 SYGVKD. CDR3 length: 15 amino acids. The trim removed 3 bases at V and 4 bases at J, leaving 8 bases unmatched. The CDR3 here is CAISDPPQGAYEQYF. The CDR3 nucleotides are TGTGCCATCAGTGACCCGCCTCAGGGGGCGTACGAGCAGTACTTC.

The chain employs TRBV5-1 and TRBJ1-6; TRBD1 is a possible D gene (5 bases). The length of the CDR3 is 14 residues. Germline CDR1 is SGHRS and CDR2 is YFSETQ. V shed 4 bases and J shed 7 bases, with 12 bases lying between them. The CDR3 loop is CASSPDRSNSPLHF. In DNA form, the CDR3 reads TGCGCCAGCAGCCCCGACAGAAGCAATTCACCCCTCCACTTT. The whole variable domain, remainder taken from reference TRBV5-1 and TRBJ1-6, is KAGVTQTPRYLIKTRGQQVTLSCSPISGHRSVSWYQQTPGQGLQFLFEYFSETQRNKGNFPGRFSGRQFSNSRSEMNVSTLELGDSALYLCASSPDRSNSPLHFGNGTRLTVT.

V gene TRBV6-6 combines with J gene TRBJ2-1; D possibly corresponds to TRBD2 (5 bases). Germline V lookup: CDR1 MNHNY, CDR2 SVGAGI (reference sequence). The CDR3 is 10 amino acids. The ends were cut back, 8 bases at V and 11 bases at J, with 10 bases in the middle. The CDR3 here is CASAGNQQFF. The DNA for the CDR3 is TGTGCCAGCGCCGGGAATCAGCAGTTCTTC.

V and J are TRBV5-1 and TRBJ2-2; TRBD2 aligns across 9 bases. This CDR3 comprises 15 residues. The J segment lost 3 bases and the V segment lost 2 bases, leaving 2 bases of the junction unmatched. Germline CDR1 is SGHRS and CDR2 is YFSETQ. The DNA for the CDR3 is TGCGCCAGCAGCTTTAGCGGGAGTCACACCGGGGAGCTGTTTTTT. Translating it yields CASSFSGSHTGELFF.

The chain uses TRBV11-3 and TRBJ1-1; D gene ambiguous. V lost 1 base, J lost 6 bases, and 9 bases lay in between. This CDR3 is built from 13 residues. The germline V gene encodes CDR1 SGHNT and CDR2 YENEEA. The CDR3 sequence: CASSLAGSAEAFF. The CDR3 DNA reads as TGTGCCAGCAGCTTAGCAGGTTCGGCTGAAGCTTTCTTT.

The V and J genes are TRBV21-1 and TRBJ1-2. TRBV21-1 is assigned pseudogene status. CDR3 size: 18 residues. The CDR3, as DNA: TGTGCCAGCAGCAAACCCGAGAGAGCCAATTACGGTCTCTATGGCTACACCTTC. The encoded protein is CASSKPERANYGLYGYTF.

The V call is TRBV2, the J call TRBJ2-1, with TRBD2 identical over 12 bases. Germline V gives CDR1 SNHLY, CDR2 FYNNEI. V dropped 10 bases and J dropped 8; count of bases not matched to a gene: 6. The length of the CDR3 is 13 residues. CDR3 amino acids: CATQRTSGDEQFF. CDR3 nucleotides: TGTGCCACCCAGAGGACTAGCGGGGATGAGCAGTTCTTC.

This clone appeared a single time. The chain combines TRBV11-2 with TRBJ2-7, with 8 bases lining up with TRBD2. Trimming removed 2 bases from V and 4 bases from J; junction bases left unmatched: 4. Germline CDR1 and CDR2: SGHAT and FQNNGV. There are 14 residues in the CDR3. CDR3 sequence: CASSLPGLGYEQYF. The CDR3 bases are TGTGCCAGCAGCTTACCGGGACTAGGATACGAGCAGTACTTC.

This clone was detected only a few times. The chain couples TRBV28 to TRBJ2-7; 7 bases align to TRBD2. The CDR3 contains 14 residues. J gave up 4 bases and V 5 bases, and 8 bases lay outside the gene matches. Germline loops: CDR1 MDHEN, CDR2 SYDVKM. The CDR3 reads CASSVRLARYEQYF. The CDR3 bases are TGTGCCAGCAGTGTTCGACTAGCTAGATACGAGCAGTACTTC.

The CDR3 DNA sequence: TGTGCCAGCAGCTTAGAAGGGACTAGCGGAAGGAATGAGCAGTTCTTC. This gives the protein CASSLEGTSGRNEQFF. The chain employs TRBV7-3 and TRBJ2-1, with TRBD2 matching over 11 bases. With V trimmed by 2 bases and J by 7 bases, 7 bases remained unmatched. This CDR3 has 16 residues. CDR1 is SGHTA, CDR2 FQGTGA, per germline.

The chain is built from TRBV7-9 and TRBJ2-3; maybe TRBD2 (7 bases). The CDR3 is 16 amino acids. With 5 bases removed from V and 2 bases from J, the gap between germline ends came to 17 bases. Germline CDR1 is SEHNR and CDR2 is FQNEAQ (reference sequence). DNA of the CDR3: TGTGCCAGCAGCCCCCCGGGGAGGGGGGACACAGATACGCAGTATTTT. Translating it yields CASSPPGRGDTDTQYF.

The table lists this clone with a few counts. V is TRBV9 and J is TRBJ1-1; TRBD1 matches at 9 bases. V shed 4 bases, J shed 3 bases, and the junction held 7 bases outside the gene matches. Germline-derived CDR1 and CDR2 are SGDLS and YYNGEE. The CDR3 has 15 residues. CDR3 loop: CASSHKQGADTEAFF. The DNA for the CDR3 is TGTGCCAGCAGCCACAAACAGGGGGCTGACACTGAAGCTTTCTTT.

This rearrangement joins TRBV11-3 to TRBJ2-1, with 9 bases matching TRBD2. After removal of 5 bases from V and 2 bases from J, the junction contained 7 bases not matched to a gene. The V gene's germline CDR1 is SGHNT and CDR2 YENEEA. The CDR3 runs 16 residues. The CDR3 region is CASSRSGGEPYNEQFF. CDR3 nucleotide sequence: TGTGCCAGCAGCCGTAGCGGGGGTGAACCCTACAATGAGCAGTTCTTC.

The rearrangement links TRBV19 to TRBJ1-1, with D unresolved. There are 15 residues in the CDR3. V was trimmed by 1 base and J by 2 bases, leaving 11 bases between them. The germline gives CDR1 LNHDA, CDR2 SQIVND (reference sequence). As DNA, the CDR3 is TGTGCCAGTAGTATAGGGTTTAGCGGAAACACTGAAGCTTTCTTT. This translates into CASSIGFSGNTEAFF.

This clone was recorded a few times. The chain carries TRBV28 and TRBJ2-7; D is possibly TRBD2 (6 bases). V was cut by 3 bases and J by 4 bases, with 19 bases left in between. The CDR3 contains 16 residues. Germline loops: CDR1 MDHEN, CDR2 SYDVKM. CDR3 sequence reads: CASSFSLAELTYEQYF. The CDR3 DNA reads as TGTGCCAGCAGTTTCTCGTTAGCGGAGCTAACTTACGAGCAGTACTTC.

A few counts support this clone. The genes are TRBV28 and TRBJ2-2; TRBD1 might be the D (5 bases). V was clipped by 8 bases and J by 0 bases, with 13 bases between them. The CDR3 spans 15 residues. Germline values: CDR1 MDHEN, CDR2 SYDVKM. The CDR3 region has the DNA TGTGCCAGCGCCGCAAGCAGGGCGAACACCGGGGAGCTGTTTTTT. Translated, it gives CASAASRANTGELFF.

This clone was found a few times. The chain employs TRBV6-5 and TRBJ1-1, with unresolved D. CDR1 and CDR2 from the germline V gene are MNHEY and SVGAGI. This CDR3 is 9 amino acids long. The CDR3 sequence is CAKTWWAFF. CDR3 nucleotide sequence: TGTGCGAAAACATGGTGGGCTTTCTTT.

This sequence joins TRBV5-1 and TRBJ2-2, with D possibly TRBD1 on 5 matching bases. The CDR3 totals 14 residues. V was clipped by 6 bases and J by 6 bases, with 15 bases between them. Germline assignment: CDR1 SGHRS and CDR2 YFSETQ. In DNA, the CDR3 is TGCGCCAGCATGGGGATCAGCAGGGCCGGGGAGCTGTTTTTT. Translated: CASMGISRAGELFF.

V and J are TRBV7-9 and TRBJ1-2; D call uncertain. CDR1 is SEHNR, CDR2 FQNEAQ, per germline (reference sequence). CDR3 length equals 11 residues. Trimming stripped 5 bases from V and 7 bases from J, with 8 bases between. The CDR3 nucleotides read TGTGCCAGCAGCAACGGGAGTGGCTACACCTTC. This gives the protein CASSNGSGYTF.

The chain links TRBV29-1 to TRBJ2-7, with TRBD1 matching 7 bases. There are 13 residues in the CDR3. Trimming took 5 bases from V and 0 from J; bases not matched to a gene: 4. The germline CDR1 and CDR2 sequences are SQVTM and ANQGSEA. DNA for the CDR3: TGCAGCGTTTCGACAGGGACCTCCTACGAGCAGTACTTC. Translation: CSVSTGTSYEQYF.

The chain joins TRBV6-4 to TRBJ1-6; TRBD1 matches 11 bases. This CDR3 region has 15 residues. CDR1 and CDR2 (germline): MRHNA, SNTAGT. J was trimmed by 8 bases and V by 6 bases; bases with no gene match: 6. This CDR3 reads CASRGQGEEDSPLHF. The CDR3 DNA reads TGTGCCAGCAGGGGACAGGGGGAAGAGGATTCACCCCTCCACTTT.